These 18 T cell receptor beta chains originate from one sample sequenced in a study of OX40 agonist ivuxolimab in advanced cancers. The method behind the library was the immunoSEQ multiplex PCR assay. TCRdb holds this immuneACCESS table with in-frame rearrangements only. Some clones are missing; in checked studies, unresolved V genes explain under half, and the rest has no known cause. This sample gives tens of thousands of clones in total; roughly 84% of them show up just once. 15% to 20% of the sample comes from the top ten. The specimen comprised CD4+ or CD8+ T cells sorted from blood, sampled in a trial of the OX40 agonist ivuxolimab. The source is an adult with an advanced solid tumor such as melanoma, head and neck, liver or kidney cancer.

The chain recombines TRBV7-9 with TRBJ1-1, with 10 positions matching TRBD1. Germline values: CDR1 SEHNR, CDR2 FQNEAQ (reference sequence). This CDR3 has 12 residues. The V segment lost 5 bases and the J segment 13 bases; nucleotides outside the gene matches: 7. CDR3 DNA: TGTGCCAGCAGCAAGGGACAGGGGTTGGGTTTCTTT. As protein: CASSKGQGLGFF.

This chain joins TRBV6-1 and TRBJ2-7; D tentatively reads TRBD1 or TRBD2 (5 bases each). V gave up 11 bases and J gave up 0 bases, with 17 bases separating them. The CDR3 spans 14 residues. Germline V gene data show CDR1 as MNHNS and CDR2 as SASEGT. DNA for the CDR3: TGTGCCTACAACCGGGACCCAAGCTCCTACGAGCAGTACTTC. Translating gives CAYNRDPSSYEQYF.

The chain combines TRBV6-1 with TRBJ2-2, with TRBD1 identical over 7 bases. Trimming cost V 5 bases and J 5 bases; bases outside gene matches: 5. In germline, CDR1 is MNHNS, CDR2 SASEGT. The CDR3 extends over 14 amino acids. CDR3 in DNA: TGTGCCAGCAGTACCCGACAGGGAACCGGGGAGCTGTTTTTT. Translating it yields CASSTRQGTGELFF.

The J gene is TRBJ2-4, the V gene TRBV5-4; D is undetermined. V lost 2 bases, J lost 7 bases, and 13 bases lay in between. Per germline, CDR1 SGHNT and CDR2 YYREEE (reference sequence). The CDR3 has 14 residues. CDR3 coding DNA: TGTGCCAGCAGCTTAGTGACCCCGTTCAACATTCAGTACTTC. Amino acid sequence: CASSLVTPFNIQYF.

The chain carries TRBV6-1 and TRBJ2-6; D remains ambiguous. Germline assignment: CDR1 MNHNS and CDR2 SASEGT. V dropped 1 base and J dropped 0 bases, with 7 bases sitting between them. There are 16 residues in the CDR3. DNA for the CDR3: TGTGCCAGCAGTGAAGGTTGGAGCTCTGGGGCCAACGTCCTGACTTTC. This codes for CASSEGWSSGANVLTF.

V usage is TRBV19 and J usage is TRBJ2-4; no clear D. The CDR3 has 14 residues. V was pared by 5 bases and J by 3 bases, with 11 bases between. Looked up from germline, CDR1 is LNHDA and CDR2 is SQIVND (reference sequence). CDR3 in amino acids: CASSSTWDKNIQYF. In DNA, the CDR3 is TGTGCCAGTAGTTCTACATGGGACAAAAACATTCAGTACTTC.

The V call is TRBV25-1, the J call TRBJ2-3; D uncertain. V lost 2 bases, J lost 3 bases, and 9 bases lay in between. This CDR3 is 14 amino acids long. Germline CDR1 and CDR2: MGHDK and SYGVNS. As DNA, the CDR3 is TGTGCCAGCAGTGAAGCCCTTCAAACAGATACGCAGTATTTT. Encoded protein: CASSEALQTDTQYF.

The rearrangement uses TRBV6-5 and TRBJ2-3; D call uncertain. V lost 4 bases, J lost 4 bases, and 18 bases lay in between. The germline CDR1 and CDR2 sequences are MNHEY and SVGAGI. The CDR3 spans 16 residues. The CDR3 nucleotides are TGTGCCAGCAGTTTCCGATTAGCAGCTGGGGCAGATACGCAGTATTTT. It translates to CASSFRLAAGADTQYF.

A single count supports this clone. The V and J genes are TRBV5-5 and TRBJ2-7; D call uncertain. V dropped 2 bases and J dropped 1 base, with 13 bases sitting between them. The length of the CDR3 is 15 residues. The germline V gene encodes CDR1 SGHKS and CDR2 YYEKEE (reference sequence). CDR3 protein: CASSFGQAISYEQYF. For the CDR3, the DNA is TGTGCCAGCAGCTTCGGGCAGGCAATATCCTACGAGCAGTACTTC.

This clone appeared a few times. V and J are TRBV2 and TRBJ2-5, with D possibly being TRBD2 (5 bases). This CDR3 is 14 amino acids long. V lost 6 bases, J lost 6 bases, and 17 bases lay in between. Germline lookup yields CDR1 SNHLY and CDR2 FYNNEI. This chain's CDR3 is CASRTYGGPKTQYF. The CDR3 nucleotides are TGTGCCAGCAGGACGTACGGAGGTCCGAAGACCCAGTACTTC.

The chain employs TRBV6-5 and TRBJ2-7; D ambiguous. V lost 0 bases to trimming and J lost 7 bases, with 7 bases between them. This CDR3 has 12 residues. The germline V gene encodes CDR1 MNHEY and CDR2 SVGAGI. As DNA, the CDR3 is TGTGCCAGCAGTTACTCGGGCCGGGAGCAGTACTTC. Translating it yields CASSYSGREQYF.

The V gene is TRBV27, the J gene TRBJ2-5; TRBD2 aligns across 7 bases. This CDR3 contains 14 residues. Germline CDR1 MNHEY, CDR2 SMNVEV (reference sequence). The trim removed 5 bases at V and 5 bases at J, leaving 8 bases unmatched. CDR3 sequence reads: CASSPRTRGETQYF. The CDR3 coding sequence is TGTGCCAGCAGTCCCCGGACTAGAGGGGAGACCCAGTACTTC.

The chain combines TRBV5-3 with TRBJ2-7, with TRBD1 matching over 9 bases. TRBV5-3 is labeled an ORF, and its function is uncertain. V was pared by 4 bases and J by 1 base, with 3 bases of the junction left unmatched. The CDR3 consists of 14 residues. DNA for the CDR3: TGTGCCAGAAGCACCGACAGGGGGTCCTACGAGCAGTACTTC. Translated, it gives CARSTDRGSYEQYF.

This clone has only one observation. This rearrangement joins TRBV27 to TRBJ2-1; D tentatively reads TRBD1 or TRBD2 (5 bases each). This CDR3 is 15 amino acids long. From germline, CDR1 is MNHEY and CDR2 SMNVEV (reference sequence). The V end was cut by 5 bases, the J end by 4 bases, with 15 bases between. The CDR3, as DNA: TGTGCCAGCAGTACCCGGGACGGACGATACAATGAGCAGTTCTTC. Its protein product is CASSTRDGRYNEQFF.

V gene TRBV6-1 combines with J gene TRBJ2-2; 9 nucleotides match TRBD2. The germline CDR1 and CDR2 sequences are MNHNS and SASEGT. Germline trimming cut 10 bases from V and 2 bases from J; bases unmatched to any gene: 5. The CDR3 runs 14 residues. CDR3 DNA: TGTGCCATAACCGGGACTAGCAACACCGGGGAGCTGTTTTTT. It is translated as CAITGTSNTGELFF.

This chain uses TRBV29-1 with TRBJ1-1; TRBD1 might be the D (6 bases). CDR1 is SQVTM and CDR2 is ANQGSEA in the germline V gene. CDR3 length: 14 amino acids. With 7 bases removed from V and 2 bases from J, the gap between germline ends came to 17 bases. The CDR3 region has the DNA TGCAGCGCCACAATAGGGGGAGGAAACACTGAAGCTTTCTTT. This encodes CSATIGGGNTEAFF.

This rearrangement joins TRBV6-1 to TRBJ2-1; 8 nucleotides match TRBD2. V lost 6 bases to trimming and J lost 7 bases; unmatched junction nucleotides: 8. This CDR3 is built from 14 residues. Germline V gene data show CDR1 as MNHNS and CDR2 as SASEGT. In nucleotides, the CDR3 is TGTGCCAGCAGGGGGGCGGGAGGACGGAATGAGCAGTTCTTC. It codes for CASRGAGGRNEQFF.

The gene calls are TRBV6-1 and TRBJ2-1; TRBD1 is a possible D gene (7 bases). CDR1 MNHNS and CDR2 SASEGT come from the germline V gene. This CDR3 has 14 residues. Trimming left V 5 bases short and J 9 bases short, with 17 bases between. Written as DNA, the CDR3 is TGTGCCAGCAGTCTCCCGCAGGGGGGAGGTGAGCAGTTCTTC. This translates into CASSLPQGGGEQFF.